A selection of T cell receptor beta chains follows, all from one sample in a study of blood T cell repertoires in COVID-19. This table comes from immunoSEQ multiplex PCR, and its TCRdb copy is limited to in-frame clones, with some not included. In the table there are 70,000 to 75,000 clones, 75% to 95% of which are singletons. The source material was peripheral blood. These receptors were obtained from a woman aged 18-30 years with acute or convalescent COVID-19. Each CDR3 is given with its conserved first and last residue. The D gene is left open where the match is weak. For some rows the clone size is stated as once, few or many, or as a class when expanded; others skip it.

V gene,clone size,D gene,J gene,CDR3 DNA,CDR3 protein
TRBV27,.,TRBD2,TRBJ2-3,TGTGCCAACCACAGCGGGAGTGTTTCAGATACGCAGTATTTT,CANHSGSVSDTQYF
TRBV7-2,once,TRBD1,TRBJ1-5,TGTGCCAGCAGCTGGGACAGGGGGGGCAATCAGCCCCAGCATTTT,CASSWDRGGNQPQHF
TRBV9,few,TRBD1,TRBJ1-5,TGTGCCAGCAGCTACCGCCGGACAGGGGTGGTTCAGCCCCAGCATTTT,CASSYRRTGVVQPQHF
TRBV5-1,once,TRBD1,TRBJ2-2,TGCGCCAGCAGCCTTTCGGGACAGGGGAGTACCGGGGAGCTGTTTTTT,CASSLSGQGSTGELFF
TRBV5-8,.,TRBD2,TRBJ2-5,TGTGCCAGCAGACGAACTAGCGGGGGGGTCATAGAGACCCAGTACTTC,CASRRTSGGVIETQYF
TRBV19,.,.,TRBJ1-6,TGTGCCAGTAGTATAGGACAGGAAAATTCACCCCTCCACTTT,CASSIGQENSPLHF
TRBV5-1,.,.,TRBJ1-2,TGCGCCAGCAGCTTGTGGCAGGGTGGTACTGATGGCTACACCTTC,CASSLWQGGTDGYTF
TRBV7-2,.,TRBD2,TRBJ2-7,TGTGCCAGCAGCTTATGGCGGGGGAGGTACGAGCAGTACTTC,CASSLWRGRYEQYF
TRBV4-1,.,.,TRBJ1-1,TGCGCCAGCAGCCCTCCGGGACACATGAACACTGAAGCTTTCTTT,CASSPPGHMNTEAFF
TRBV12-3/TRBV12-4,.,.,TRBJ1-1,TGTGCCAGCAGTCGCCGGGGAGACACTGAAGCTTTCTTT,CASSRRGDTEAFF
TRBV29-1,.,TRBD1,TRBJ2-3,TGCAGCGTTGTTGGGGACAGGGGTCCGGATACGCAGTATTTT,CSVVGDRGPDTQYF
TRBV5-4,.,.,TRBJ2-3,TGTGCCAGCAGCTTGGGGGGGGCAGATACGCAGTATTTT,CASSLGGADTQYF
TRBV12-2,.,.,TRBJ1-1,TGTGCAAGTCGCTTACCAAAACAGGGCCGCAGGGCTTTCTTT,CASRLPKQGRRAFF
TRBV30,.,.,TRBJ1-1,TGTGCCTGGAGTGTCGACATAGGCGCTTTCTTT,CAWSVDIGAFF
TRBV27,.,TRBD1,TRBJ2-3,TGTGCCAGCAGGGGGACAGGTGGAGGGGGTCTTTTGGCCACAGATACGCAGTATTTT,CASRGTGGGGLLATDTQYF